This T cell receptor beta chain was recovered during a study of Ad26.COV2.S vaccination and SARS-CoV-2 variants. Findings and limits, study-wide: Vaccine recipients posted higher spike-specific TCR breadth than their placebo counterparts.

This table comes from immunoSEQ multiplex PCR, and its TCRdb copy is limited to in-frame clones, with some not included. This table holds 300,000 to 350,000 clones, around 90% found once. The treatment denotes: 15 to 20 received Ad26.COV2.S at low or high dose, single or two shots; five or six received placebo; per-sample allocation not given. Vaccine and placebo recipients were sampled on day 63 after the first injection. Comment on this clone: No antigen is known for it.

This CDR3 has 14 amino acids. With 6 bases removed from V and 2 bases from J, the gap between germline ends came to 12 bases. The germline gives CDR1 MNHEY, CDR2 SMNVEV (reference sequence). The source of this sequence is a person between 18 and 59 years old who received the Ad26.COV2.S COVID-19 vaccine or a placebo. The J gene is TRBJ2-3, the V gene TRBV27; D is ambiguous. The sequences come from peripheral blood, collected in a trial of Ad26.COV2.S vaccine versus placebo. CDR3 amino acids: CASRVMRNTDTQYF. The DNA for the CDR3 is TGTGCCAGCAGAGTGATGAGGAACACAGATACGCAGTATTTT.